The T cell receptor beta chain described here comes from a study of blood T cell repertoires in COVID-19. The V end was cut by 5 bases, the J end by 6 bases, with 17 bases between. The CDR3 length is 14 residues. Germline-derived CDR1 and CDR2 are LNHNV and YYDKDF (reference sequence). Repertoires were generated with immunoSEQ multiplex PCR, while TCRdb's copy carries only in-frame clones and drops some. In the table there are roughly 570,000 clones, 70% to 90% of which are singletons. The origin of this receptor is a woman aged 45-60 years with COVID-19, enrolled during active disease. The chain couples TRBV15 to TRBJ2-7; a possible D gene is TRBD1 (6 bases). Sequencing input: peripheral blood. CDR3 amino acids: CATSDALVGGEQYF. In DNA form, the CDR3 reads TGTGCCACCAGCGACGCCTTGGTAGGGGGCGAGCAGTACTTC.